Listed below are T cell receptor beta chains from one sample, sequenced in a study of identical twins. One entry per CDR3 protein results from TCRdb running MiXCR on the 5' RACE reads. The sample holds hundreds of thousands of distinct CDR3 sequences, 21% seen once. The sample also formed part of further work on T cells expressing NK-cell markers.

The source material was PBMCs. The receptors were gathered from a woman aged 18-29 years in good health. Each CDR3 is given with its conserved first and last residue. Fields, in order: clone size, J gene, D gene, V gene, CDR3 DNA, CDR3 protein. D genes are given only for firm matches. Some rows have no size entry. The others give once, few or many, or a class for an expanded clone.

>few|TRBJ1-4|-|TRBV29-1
TGCAGCGCTACGACAGCGACTAATGAAAAACTGTTTTTT
CSATTATNEKLFF
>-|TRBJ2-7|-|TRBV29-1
TGCAGCGTACAAGACAGCCGCTACGAGCAGTACTTC
CSVQDSRYEQYF
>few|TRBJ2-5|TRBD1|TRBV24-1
TGTGCCACCAGTGATTATGGACAGGGTAGAGGAGAGACCCAGTACTTC
CATSDYGQGRGETQYF
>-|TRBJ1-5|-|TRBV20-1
TGCAGTGCTAGTATGGGTCCTCCGAATCAGCCCCAGCATTTT
CSASMGPPNQPQHF
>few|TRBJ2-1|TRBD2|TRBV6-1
TGTGCCAGCAGCCCACTAGCGGGGGTCTCCTACAATGAGCAGTTCTTC
CASSPLAGVSYNEQFF
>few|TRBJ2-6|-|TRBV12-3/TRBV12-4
TGTGCCAGCAGCCGGGGGAGGTACGACTCTGGGGCCAACGTCCTGACTTTC
CASSRGRYDSGANVLTF
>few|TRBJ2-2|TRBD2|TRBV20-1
TGCAGTGCTGCTAGCGGAACGAACACCGGGGAGCTGTTTTTT
CSAASGTNTGELFF
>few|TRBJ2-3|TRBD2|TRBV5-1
TGCGCCAGCAGCGTGAGCGGGGGCAGGGCAGATACGCAGTATTTT
CASSVSGGRADTQYF
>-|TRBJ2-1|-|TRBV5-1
TGCGCCAGCACCCCAACGACAGGTTTCGATGAGCAGTTCTTC
CASTPTTGFDEQFF
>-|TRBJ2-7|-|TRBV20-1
TGCAGTGCTAGAGATCGGTACCTCTACGAGCAGTACTTC
CSARDRYLYEQYF
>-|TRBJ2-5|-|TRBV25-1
TGTGCCAGCAGTGAAGGGGTAGAAGAGACCCAGTACTTC
CASSEGVEETQYF
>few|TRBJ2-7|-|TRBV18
TGTGCCAGCTCACCTGGAGGAGTTCCCCCCTACGAGCAGTACTTC
CASSPGGVPPYEQYF
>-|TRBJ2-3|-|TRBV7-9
TGTGCCAGCAGCTCAAGAGGGACCTATAGCACAGATACGCAGTATTTT
CASSSRGTYSTDTQYF
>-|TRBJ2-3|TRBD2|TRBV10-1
TGCGCCAGCAGCCGCGGACTAGCGGGGGAAAATACGCAGTATTTT
CASSRGLAGENTQYF
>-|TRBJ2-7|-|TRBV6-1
TGTGCCAGCAATACCTTGGGGGGCCCCAACGAGCAGTACTTC
CASNTLGGPNEQYF
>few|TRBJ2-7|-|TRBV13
TGTGCCAGCAGCCCCCGACAGTGGGGGACCTCCGAGCAGTACTTC
CASSPRQWGTSEQYF
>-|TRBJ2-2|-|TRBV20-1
TGCAGTGCTTTTGGGCCCACCGGGGAGCTGTTTTTT
CSAFGPTGELFF
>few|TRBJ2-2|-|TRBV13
TGTGCCAGCAGTGGGGGGACCCTGAACACCGGGGAGCTGTTTTTT
CASSGGTLNTGELFF
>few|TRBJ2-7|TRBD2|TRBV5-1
TGCGCCAGCAGCGACTCGGGACTAGCCTACGAGCAGTACTTC
CASSDSGLAYEQYF
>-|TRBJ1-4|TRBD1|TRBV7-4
TGTGCCAGCAGCTCCGGACAGGGGCGCCGGCGTGAAAAACTGTTTTTT
CASSSGQGRRREKLFF
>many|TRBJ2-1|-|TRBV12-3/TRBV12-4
TGTGCCAGCAGTCGACGGTACGAGCAGTTCTTC
CASSRRYEQFF
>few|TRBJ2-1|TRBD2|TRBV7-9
TGTGCCAGCAGCCCCACCCCTAGCGGGGGGCTCGATGAGCAGTTCTTC
CASSPTPSGGLDEQFF
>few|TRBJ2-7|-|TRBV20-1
TGCAGTGCCCGGGAGCCGGGCTACTACGAGCAGTACTTC
CSAREPGYYEQYF
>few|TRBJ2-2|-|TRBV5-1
TGCGCCAGCAGCTTGGTTATGGGATCTGGGGAGCTGTTTTTT
CASSLVMGSGELFF
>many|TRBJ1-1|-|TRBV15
TGTGCCACCAGCAGAGATTGGATAGGGGGCACTGAAGCTTTCTTT
CATSRDWIGGTEAFF
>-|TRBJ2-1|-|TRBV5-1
TGCGCCAGCAGCCCGGGACTTCGAAATGAGCAGTTCTTC
CASSPGLRNEQFF
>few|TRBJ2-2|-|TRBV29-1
TGCAGCGTTTACAGGACCGGGGAGCTGTTTTTT
CSVYRTGELFF
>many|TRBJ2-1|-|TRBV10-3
TGTGCCATCAGTGATTCCCGAAATGAGCAGTTCTTC
CAISDSRNEQFF
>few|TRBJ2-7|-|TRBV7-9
TGTGCCAGCAGCTCCGCAAAATACGAGCAGTACTTC
CASSSAKYEQYF
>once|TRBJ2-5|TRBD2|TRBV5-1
TGCGCCAGCAGCTCCCGACCCCCTAGCGGGGGGCAGGCGGAGACCCAGTACTTC
CASSSRPPSGGQAETQYF
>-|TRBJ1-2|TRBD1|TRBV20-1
TGCAGTGCCCGCGACGGACAGGGCGTTCCGGGCTACACCTTC
CSARDGQGVPGYTF
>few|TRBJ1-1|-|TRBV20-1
TGCAGTGCTACACAGGGAGGGGAAGCTTTCTTT
CSATQGGEAFF
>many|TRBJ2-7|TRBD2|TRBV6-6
TGTGCCAGCAGTTACCGGCTAGCGGGCGAGCAGTACTTC
CASSYRLAGEQYF
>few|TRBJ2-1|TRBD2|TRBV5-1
TGCGCCAGCAGCGTGGCCCGGGGGGGCCTCTCAAGCTCCTACAATGAGCAGTTCTTC
CASSVARGGLSSSYNEQFF
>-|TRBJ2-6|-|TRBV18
TGTGCCAGCTCACCACCGGATGGGGCCAACGTCCTGACTTTC
CASSPPDGANVLTF
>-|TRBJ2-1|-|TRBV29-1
TGCAGCGTCCCGGGGACCACCTACAATGAGCAGTTCTTC
CSVPGTTYNEQFF
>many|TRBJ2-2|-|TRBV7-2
TGTGCCAGCAGCTTACGTCCGAACACCGGGGAGCTGTTTTTT
CASSLRPNTGELFF
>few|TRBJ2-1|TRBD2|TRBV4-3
TGCGCCAGCAGCCAAGACCCAGCGGGAGGGTCCACCCGGGGCTACAATGAGCAGTTCTTC
CASSQDPAGGSTRGYNEQFF
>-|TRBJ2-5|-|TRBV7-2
TGTGCCAGCAGCCCGCGTCTGGCAGGGGTTATTGCAGAGACCCAGTACTTC
CASSPRLAGVIAETQYF
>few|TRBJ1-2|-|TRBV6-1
TGTGCCAGCGCTCGGGGGGGGCGAAGCTATGGCTACACCTTC
CASARGGRSYGYTF